This TCR beta chain emerged from a study of tumor and adjacent non-tumor tissue in lung cancer. Study in general: Samples averaged about 4.3 million productive TCRbeta reads each. Regarding the study as a whole: Significantly higher TCR diversity was found in tumor than normal lung. In normal lung, the top 100 clones were significantly more dominant than in tumor.

The CDR3 length is 14 residues. CDR1 is SQVTM, CDR2 ANQGSEA, per germline. No cell sorting was done before RNA was extracted from the tissue. The normal lung tissue was taken more than 3 cm from the tumor edge. On this clonotype itself: Its antigen is undetermined. One junction end does not reproduce the germline sequence, and a read error may be involved.

The library came from three nested PCR rounds adapted from ARM-PCR protocols. TCRdb ran MiXCR on the multiplex PCR reads and lists one entry per CDR3 protein. This table holds about 98,000 distinct CDR3 sequences, 80% found once. Sequencing used distant non-tumor lung tissue. The chain recombines TRBV29-1 with TRBJ2-7; TRBD2 agrees at 14 bases. The origin of this receptor is a man aged 60 to 69 with small cell lung cancer. The CDR3 loop is CSLGGTSGSYVQYF. CDR3 sequence (DNA): TGCAGCCTTGGAGGGACTAGCGGGAGCTACGTGCAGTACTTC.